The clone carrying this T cell receptor (beta chain) was found once. This entry is derived from a study of blood T cell repertoires in COVID-19. Study information: Sample material is recorded as cDNA or gDNA derived from T cells, B-cell-depleted T cells, or PBMCs.

Per the germline V gene, CDR1 is SEHNR and CDR2 is FQNEAQ (reference sequence). The junction had 5 bases not matched to a gene; V was cut back by 5 bases and J by 3 bases. This CDR3 comprises 14 residues. Using immunoSEQ multiplex PCR, the repertoire was profiled, and TCRdb retains in-frame clones only, with some absent. The repertoire holds around 75,000 clones, with more than 75% as singletons. The source of this sequence is a human donor in a cohort sampled during active COVID-19. This chain uses TRBV7-9 with TRBJ1-1, with 8 bases matching TRBD1. Sequenced input: peripheral blood. In DNA, the CDR3 is TGTGCCAGCAGCCAGGGACAGGAGGACACTGAAGCTTTCTTT. Amino acid sequence: CASSQGQEDTEAFF.